This entry features one TCR beta chain sequence. What it binds is not known. It may be a read error: a sequence one base away is much more abundant. Germline V gives CDR1 MNHEY, CDR2 SVGAGI. This CDR3 is 17 amino acids long. Combining a sample-barcoded 5' primer with a J-beta primer mix, a second PCR ran for roughly 6 to 12 cycles. TCRdb re-called the 5' RACE reads through MiXCR, storing one row per CDR3 protein. The table includes roughly 700,000 distinct CDR3 sequences, about 30% detected once. The data were taken from a study of blood T cells in healthy people across ages. Study-wide points: TCR beta diversity correlated strongly with naive T cell percentage. A conclusive naive versus antigen-experienced comparison was prevented by the unsorted PBMCs.

The sample was blood. This clonotype was obtained from a woman at least 80 years old in good health. The rearrangement joins TRBV6-5 to TRBJ2-1, with TRBD2 identical over 12 bases. The CDR3 DNA reads TGTGCCGGCAGTTACTATACCCTAGCGGGGGGGCCCCGTGAGCAGTTCTTC. This encodes CAGSYYTLAGGPREQFF.